The sequence of this TCR beta chain was determined in a study of control samples from healthy donors and cancer patients. Profiled with immunoSEQ multiplex PCR; TCRdb holds only in-frame clones, not every one. The sample shows more than 35,000 clones, around 94% of them seen only once. This CDR3 has 15 amino acids. With V trimmed by 5 bases and J by 2 bases, 8 bases remained unmatched. Germline V gives CDR1 SEHNR, CDR2 FQNEAQ (reference sequence). The rearrangement joins TRBV7-9 to TRBJ1-2, with 7 bases matching TRBD1. This TCR came from a man in his sixties in good health. The sequenced sample consisted of blood. The CDR3 protein is CASSPPQGDNYGYTF. The CDR3 DNA sequence: TGTGCCAGCAGCCCCCCCCAGGGGGACAACTATGGCTACACCTTC.